These 9 T cell receptor beta chains were sequenced from one sample in a study of blood T cell repertoires in COVID-19. Clones were sequenced by immunoSEQ multiplex PCR, and TCRdb holds only the in-frame ones, with some missing. The sample includes about 200,000 clones, approximately 86% of them seen just once. The source material was PBMCs or T cells enriched from blood (not recorded which). All receptors derive from a woman in her 30s who had been exposed to COVID-19.

The chain carries TRBV25-1 and TRBJ2-7; 9 positions agree with TRBD1. Trimming at V came to 3 bases and at J to 2 bases, leaving 5 bases not matched to a gene. This CDR3 has 15 residues. The germline gives CDR1 MGHDK, CDR2 SYGVNS. CDR3 DNA sequence: TGTGCCAGCAGTGATATGGGACAGGGACCCTACGAGCAGTACTTC. Translating gives CASSDMGQGPYEQYF.

This chain connects TRBV30 to TRBJ1-1; no firm D call. The length of the CDR3 is 14 residues. Germline loops: CDR1 GTSNPN, CDR2 SVGIG (reference sequence). Trimming took off 0 bases at V and 1 base at J, with 9 bases between the two ends. CDR3 protein: CAWSVERRNTEAFF. The CDR3 DNA sequence: TGTGCCTGGAGTGTAGAACGGAGGAACACTGAAGCTTTCTTT.

The rearrangement joins TRBV6-5 to TRBJ1-1; no firm D call. This CDR3 has 14 residues. V dropped 1 base and J dropped 3 bases, with 9 bases sitting between them. The germline CDR1 and CDR2 sequences are MNHEY and SVGAGI. The CDR3 DNA reads as TGTGCCAGCAGTTACTTGCCTCGAGACACTGAAGCTTTCTTT. It specifies CASSYLPRDTEAFF.

V usage is TRBV27 and J usage is TRBJ1-1; TRBD1 aligns across 7 bases. Unmatched junction bases numbered 16, after V lost 5 bases and J lost 1 base. Per the germline V gene, CDR1 is MNHEY and CDR2 is SMNVEV (reference sequence). This CDR3 has 18 amino acids. In DNA form, the CDR3 reads TGTGCCAGCAGTCCCTACGGGACAGAGGGGACACCGAACACTGAAGCTTTCTTT. This sequence encodes CASSPYGTEGTPNTEAFF.

V usage is TRBV19 and J usage is TRBJ2-7; D perhaps matches TRBD1 (5 bases). The CDR3 runs 12 residues. Germline CDR1 is LNHDA and CDR2 is SQIVND (reference sequence). V lost 9 bases to trimming and J lost 2 bases, with 11 bases between them. The CDR3 sequence is CASPTGPYEQYF. The CDR3 coding sequence is TGTGCCAGCCCTACAGGCCCCTACGAGCAGTACTTC.

The V call is TRBV7-2, the J call TRBJ2-7; 13 positions agree with TRBD2. Germline V gene data show CDR1 as SGHTA and CDR2 as FQGNSA. J gave up 2 bases and V 5 bases, and 6 bases lay outside the gene matches. The CDR3 totals 16 residues. CDR3 coding DNA: TGTGCCAGCAGCCCGAGGGGACTAGCGGGGACCTACGAGCAGTACTTC. Its protein product is CASSPRGLAGTYEQYF.

The CDR3 is CASSLGQGVQPQHF. In nucleotides, the CDR3 is TGTGCCAGCTCGCTGGGACAGGGGGTCCAGCCCCAGCATTTT. The chain uses TRBV18 and TRBJ1-5; 11 bases align to TRBD1. Germline assignment: CDR1 KGHSH and CDR2 LQKENI. The CDR3 runs to 14 residues. V shed 6 bases, J shed 7 bases, and the junction held 5 bases outside the gene matches.

This chain uses TRBV18 with TRBJ2-3, with 10 nucleotides matching TRBD2. This CDR3 comprises 14 residues. V lost 6 bases, J lost 6 bases, and 6 bases stayed unmatched. Germline values: CDR1 KGHSH, CDR2 LQKENI. The CDR3 loop is CASSRTSGRDTQYF. CDR3 in DNA: TGTGCCAGCTCTCGGACTAGCGGTAGGGATACGCAGTATTTT.

This clone was detected only once. The chain combines TRBV4-1 with TRBJ2-7; maybe TRBD2 (5 bases). CDR1 and CDR2 (germline): MGHRA, YSYEKL. The length of the CDR3 is 20 residues. The V gene lost 4 bases and the J gene lost 0 bases, with 28 bases spanning the gap. The CDR3 DNA reads TGCGCCAGCAGCCTAGGTTGGGAGAACCTGATTCCCCTCCCCTCCTACGAGCAGTACTTC. This codes for CASSLGWENLIPLPSYEQYF.